Listed here is a single TCR beta chain. Study processing details: For nucleated cells, counts were estimated from reference gene primer amplification. The table came from immunoSEQ multiplex PCR; TCRdb's copy has only in-frame clones and leaves some out. The V and J calls and clone size were taken over from that table, and D and trimming were inferred from the DNA. The table records around 79,000 clones, around 89% of them present only once. The CDR3 has 14 amino acids. CDR1 is LNHDA, CDR2 SQIVND, per germline (reference sequence). The V end was cut by 3 bases, the J end by 9 bases, with 12 bases between. These data are taken from a study of blood T cell repertoires in COVID-19. Overall study: The study drew acute and convalescent COVID-19 samples from the United States, Italy and Spain. T cells, B-cell-depleted T cells, or PBMCs supplied cDNA or gDNA.

This receptor was obtained from a man in his 70s with active or convalescent COVID-19. The V gene is TRBV19, the J gene TRBJ1-6; tentatively, D is TRBD1 (5 bases). Sample: peripheral blood. The CDR3 coding sequence is TGTGCCAGTAGTATTCAGGGAAAGGCTTCACCCCTCCACTTT. Translation gives CASSIQGKASPLHF. Together with reference TRBV19 and TRBJ1-6, the CDR3 gives the full variable domain: DGGITQSPKYLFRKEGQNVTLSCEQNLNHDAMYWYRQDPGQGLRLIYYSQIVNDFQKGDIAEGYSVSREKKESFPLTVTSAQKNPTAFYLCASSIQGKASPLHFGNGTRLTVT.